The source of this T cell receptor beta chain is a study of blood T cell repertoires in COVID-19. Study overall: The United States, Italy and Spain supplied acute and convalescent COVID-19 samples. T cells, B-cell-depleted T cells, or PBMCs supplied cDNA or gDNA.

As handled by the study authors: For nucleated cells, counts were estimated from reference gene primer amplification. The table came from immunoSEQ multiplex PCR; TCRdb's copy has only in-frame clones and leaves some out. Clonal size and the V and J genes are those of that table, whereas D and trimming came from the DNA. The sample lists approximately 110,000 clones, about 88% occurring once. CDR3 length: 13 amino acids. CDR1 is SGDLS, CDR2 YYNGEE, per germline. V lost 0 bases, J lost 2 bases, and 3 bases lay in between. Sequenced input: peripheral blood. J is TRBJ1-3 and V is TRBV9, with D uncertain. This sequence was found in a man aged 40-55 years with acute or convalescent COVID-19. CDR3 amino acids: CASSVAPGNTIYF. The DNA for the CDR3 is TGTGCCAGCAGCGTAGCTCCTGGAAACACCATATATTTT.